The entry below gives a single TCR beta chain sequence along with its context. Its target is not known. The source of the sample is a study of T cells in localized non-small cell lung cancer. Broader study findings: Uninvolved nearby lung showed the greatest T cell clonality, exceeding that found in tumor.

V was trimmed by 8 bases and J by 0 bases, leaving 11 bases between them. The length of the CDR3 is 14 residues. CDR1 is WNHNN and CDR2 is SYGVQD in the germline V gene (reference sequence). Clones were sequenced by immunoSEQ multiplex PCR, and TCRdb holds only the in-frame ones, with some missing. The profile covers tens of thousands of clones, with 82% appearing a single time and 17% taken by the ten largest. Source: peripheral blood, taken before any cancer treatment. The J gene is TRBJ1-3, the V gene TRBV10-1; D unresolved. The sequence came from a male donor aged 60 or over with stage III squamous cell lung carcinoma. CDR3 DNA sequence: TGCGCCAGCTCGGACGCTACCTCTGGAAACACCATATATTTT. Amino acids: CASSDATSGNTIYF.